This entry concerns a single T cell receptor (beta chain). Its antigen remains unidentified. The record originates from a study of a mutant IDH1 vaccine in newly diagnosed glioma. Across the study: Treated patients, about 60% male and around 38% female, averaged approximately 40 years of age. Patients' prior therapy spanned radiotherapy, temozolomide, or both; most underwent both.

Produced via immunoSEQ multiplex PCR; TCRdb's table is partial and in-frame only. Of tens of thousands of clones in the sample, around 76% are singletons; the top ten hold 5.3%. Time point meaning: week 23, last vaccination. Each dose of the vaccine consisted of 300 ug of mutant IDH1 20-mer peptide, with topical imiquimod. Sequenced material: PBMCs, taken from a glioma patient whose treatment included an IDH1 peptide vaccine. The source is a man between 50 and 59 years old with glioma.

Here the CDR3 DNA reads TGTGCCATCAGAACCGGGACATTAAACACCGGGGAGCTGTTTTTT. It yields the protein CAIRTGTLNTGELFF. The chain has TRBV10-3 and TRBJ2-2; the D gene is possibly TRBD1 (6 bases). The CDR3 runs to 15 residues. Trimming removed 6 bases from V and 2 bases from J, with 13 bases in between. CDR1 ENHRY and CDR2 SYGVKD come from the germline V gene.